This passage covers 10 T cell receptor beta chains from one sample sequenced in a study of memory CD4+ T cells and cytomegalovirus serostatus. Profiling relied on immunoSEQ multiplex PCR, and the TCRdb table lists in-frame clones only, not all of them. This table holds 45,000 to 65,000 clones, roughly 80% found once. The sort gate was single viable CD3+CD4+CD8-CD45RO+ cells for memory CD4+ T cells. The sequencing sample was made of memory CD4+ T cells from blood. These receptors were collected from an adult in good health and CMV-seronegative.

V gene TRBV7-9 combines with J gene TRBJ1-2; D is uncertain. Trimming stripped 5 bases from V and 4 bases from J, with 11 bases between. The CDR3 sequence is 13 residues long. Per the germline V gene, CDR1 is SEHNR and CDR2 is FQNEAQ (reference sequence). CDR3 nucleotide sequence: TGTGCCAGCAGCCCTGATCCTATCTATGGCTACACCTTC. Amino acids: CASSPDPIYGYTF.

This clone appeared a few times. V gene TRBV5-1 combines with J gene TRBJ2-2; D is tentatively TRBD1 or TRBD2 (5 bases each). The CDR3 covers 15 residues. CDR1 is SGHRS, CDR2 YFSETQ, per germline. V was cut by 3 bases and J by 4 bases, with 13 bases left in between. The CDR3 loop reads CASSSDGTVTGELFF. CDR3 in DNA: TGCGCCAGCAGCTCTGACGGGACGGTCACCGGGGAGCTGTTTTTT.

The CDR3 nucleotides read TGTGCCAGCAGCCCCAACAGGGGGAATGAGCAGTTCTTC. It codes for CASSPNRGNEQFF. The genes are TRBV6-5 and TRBJ2-1; 8 nucleotides align to TRBD1. The CDR3 runs to 13 residues. The trim removed 6 bases at V and 7 bases at J, leaving 5 bases unmatched. In germline, CDR1 is MNHEY, CDR2 SVGAGI.

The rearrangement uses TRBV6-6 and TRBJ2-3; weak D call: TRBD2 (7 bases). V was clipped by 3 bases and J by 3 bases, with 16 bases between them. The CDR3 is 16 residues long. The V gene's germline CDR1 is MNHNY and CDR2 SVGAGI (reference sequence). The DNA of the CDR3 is TGTGCCAGCAGTTATTCAGGGAGGGGGGAGACAGATACGCAGTATTTT. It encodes CASSYSGRGETDTQYF.

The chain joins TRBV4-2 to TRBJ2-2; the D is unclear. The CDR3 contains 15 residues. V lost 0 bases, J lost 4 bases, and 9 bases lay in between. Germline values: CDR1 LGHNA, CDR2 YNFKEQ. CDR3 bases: TGTGCCAGCAGCCAAGATGACCGAGCCACCGGGGAGCTGTTTTTT. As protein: CASSQDDRATGELFF.

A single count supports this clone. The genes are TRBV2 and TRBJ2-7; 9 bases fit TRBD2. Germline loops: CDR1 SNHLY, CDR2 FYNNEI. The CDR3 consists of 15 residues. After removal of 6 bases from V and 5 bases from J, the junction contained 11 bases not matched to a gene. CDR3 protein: CASSRRRGGRDEQYF. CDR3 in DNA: TGTGCCAGCAGCCGCAGGCGGGGGGGGCGCGACGAGCAGTACTTC. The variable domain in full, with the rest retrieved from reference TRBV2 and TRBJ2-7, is EPEVTQTPSHQVTQMGQEVILRCVPISNHLYFYWYRQILGQKVEFLVSFYNNEISEKSEIFDDQFSVERPDGSNFTLKIRSTKLEDSAMYFCASSRRRGGRDEQYFGPGTRLTVT.

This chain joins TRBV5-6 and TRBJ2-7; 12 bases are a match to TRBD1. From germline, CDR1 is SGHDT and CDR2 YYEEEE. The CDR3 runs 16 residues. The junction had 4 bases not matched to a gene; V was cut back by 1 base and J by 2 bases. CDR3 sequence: CASSLRGTGGTYEQYF. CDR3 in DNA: TGTGCCAGCAGCTTGCGAGGGACAGGGGGCACCTACGAGCAGTACTTC.

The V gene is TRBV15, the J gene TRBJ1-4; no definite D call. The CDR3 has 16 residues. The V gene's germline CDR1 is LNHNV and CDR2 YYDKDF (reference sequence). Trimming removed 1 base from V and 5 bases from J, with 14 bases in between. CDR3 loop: CATSRVRTAVNEKLFF. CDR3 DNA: TGTGCCACCAGCAGAGTTCGGACCGCTGTAAATGAAAAACTGTTTTTT.

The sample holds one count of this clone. CDR3: CARKPQGNGQPQHF. In DNA, the CDR3 is TGTGCCAGGAAGCCCCAGGGAAATGGTCAGCCCCAGCATTTT. The V call is TRBV6-1, the J call TRBJ1-5; tentative D call: TRBD1 (5 bases). Trimming left V 9 bases short and J 6 bases short, with 18 bases between. The germline gives CDR1 MNHNS, CDR2 SASEGT. The length of the CDR3 is 14 residues.

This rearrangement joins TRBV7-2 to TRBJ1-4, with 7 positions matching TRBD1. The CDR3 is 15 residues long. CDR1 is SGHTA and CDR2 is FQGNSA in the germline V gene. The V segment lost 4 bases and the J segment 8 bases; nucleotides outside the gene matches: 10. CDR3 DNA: TGTGCCAGCAGCTCCGCGGGCAGGGGGAACGAAAAACTGTTTTTT. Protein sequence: CASSSAGRGNEKLFF.